This T cell receptor beta chain was identified during a study of early T cells in non-severe SARS-CoV-2 infection. This clonotype was picked up many times. TCRdb recomputed calls from the 5' RACE reads with MiXCR, one row per CDR3 protein. The data contain more than 45,000 distinct CDR3 sequences, about 12% of them seen just once; the ten biggest clones take up roughly 10%. CDR1 and CDR2 from the germline V gene are PRHDT and FYEKMQ (reference sequence). The CDR3 length is 15 residues. The ends lost 7 bases at V and 8 bases at J; junction bases unmatched: 11. The sequenced sample consisted of whole blood. This sequence was found in an adult who was a healthcare worker with PCR-confirmed SARS-CoV-2 infection or an uninfected control (not recorded which). The rearrangement joins TRBV13 to TRBJ2-1; 10 nucleotides line up with TRBD2. The CDR3 is CASTLAGSATDEQFF. In DNA, the CDR3 is TGTGCCAGCACACTAGCGGGGTCGGCCACGGATGAGCAGTTCTTC.